The rows below give T cell receptor beta chains drawn from one sample of a study of neoadjuvant anti-PD-1 for oral cavity cancer. Produced via immunoSEQ multiplex PCR; TCRdb's table is partial and in-frame only. This sample yields 15,000 to 20,000 clones, of which about 70% are seen a single time; approximately 2.5% belongs to the top ten. Source: PBMCs, taken before nivolumab (anti-PD-1) treatment. The receptor source for this set is a person between 40 and 85 years old with oral cavity squamous cell carcinoma. Both conserved end residues are part of each CDR3. The order of the fields is V gene, J gene, clone size, D gene, CDR3 protein, CDR3 DNA. A D gene is named only where the DNA matches it firmly. The listing skips clone size in some rows; elsewhere it reads once, few, many or a size class.

>TRBV6-1|TRBJ2-3|-|TRBD1
CASSALTGGGTDTQYF
TGTGCCAGCAGTGCCTTGACAGGGGGCGGGACAGATACGCAGTATTTT
>TRBV28|TRBJ2-1|-|-
CASRGPSYDEQFF
TGTGCCAGCCGAGGGCCATCATACGATGAGCAGTTCTTC
>TRBV5-1|TRBJ1-1|once|TRBD1
CASSLGDRGYTEAFF
TGCGCCAGCAGCTTGGGGGACAGGGGGTACACTGAAGCTTTCTTT
>TRBV28|TRBJ1-4|-|TRBD1
CASAPGGLNEKLFF
TGTGCCAGCGCGCCAGGGGGACTTAATGAAAAACTGTTTTTT
>TRBV5-1|TRBJ1-2|-|TRBD1
CASSWIQGMAGYTF
TGCGCCAGCAGCTGGATACAGGGGATGGCTGGCTACACCTTC
>TRBV30|TRBJ2-5|-|TRBD2
CAWRGLAVTETQYF
TGTGCCTGGAGGGGCCTAGCGGTGACAGAGACCCAGTACTTC
>TRBV10-2|TRBJ2-7|-|TRBD2
CASKGTSGSREQYF
TGCGCCAGCAAGGGGACTAGCGGGAGTAGGGAGCAGTACTTC
>TRBV10-2|TRBJ1-5|-|-
CASRWNSNQPQHF
TGCGCCAGCAGGTGGAATAGCAATCAGCCCCAGCATTTT
>TRBV5-1|TRBJ2-1|-|TRBD2
CASSLGVSGRSDEQFF
TGCGCCAGCAGCTTAGGTGTTAGCGGGAGATCTGATGAGCAGTTCTTC
>TRBV7-6|TRBJ2-7|-|TRBD2
CASSEGLAGGYEQYF
TGTGCCAGCAGCGAGGGACTAGCGGGAGGGTATGAGCAGTACTTC
>TRBV29-1|TRBJ1-1|-|-
CSVEAVNTEAFF
TGCAGCGTTGAAGCAGTAAACACTGAAGCTTTCTTT
>TRBV9|TRBJ2-3|once|-
CASSARTVTDTQYF
TGTGCCAGCAGCGCCCGGACAGTCACAGATACGCAGTATTTT
>TRBV19|TRBJ1-4|-|-
CASREGTATNEKLFF
TGTGCCAGTAGGGAGGGGACGGCGACTAATGAAAAACTGTTTTTT
>TRBV2|TRBJ1-2|-|TRBD1
CASTPDRVGGYTF
TGTGCCAGCACCCCGGACAGGGTAGGAGGCTACACCTTC
>TRBV30|TRBJ2-3|once|TRBD2
CAWSTPGLPDTQYF
TGTGCCTGGAGTACCCCGGGACTACCAGATACGCAGTATTTT
>TRBV5-1|TRBJ1-1|once|TRBD1
CASSSRPKTGGNTEAFF
TGCGCCAGCAGCTCCCGACCAAAGACAGGGGGGAACACTGAAGCTTTCTTT
>TRBV5-1|TRBJ2-7|-|TRBD2
CASRTGGGYEQYF
TGCGCCAGCAGGACGGGAGGGGGGTACGAGCAGTACTTC
>TRBV7-3|TRBJ2-1|-|TRBD2
CASSLYRGDNEQFF
TGTGCCAGCAGCTTATATCGGGGGGACAATGAGCAGTTCTTC
>TRBV30|TRBJ1-2|-|-
CAWKEGFFYGYTF
TGTGCCTGGAAGGAGGGCTTTTTCTATGGCTACACCTTC
>TRBV19|TRBJ1-5|-|TRBD1
CASSTGTASNQPQHF
TGTGCCAGTAGTACCGGGACAGCTAGCAATCAGCCCCAGCATTTT
>TRBV14|TRBJ1-2|few|-
CASRITTGGHARGYTF
TGTGCCAGCAGAATAACTACAGGAGGGCATGCCCGCGGCTACACCTTC
>TRBV5-1|TRBJ2-5|-|-
CASSLVRGAKLETQYF
TGCGCCAGCAGCTTGGTCCGGGGGGCGAAGCTAGAGACCCAGTACTTC
>TRBV7-9|TRBJ1-5|-|-
CASSLAGGNQPQHF
TGTGCCAGCAGCTTAGCTGGGGGGAATCAGCCCCAGCATTTT
>TRBV30|TRBJ1-3|-|TRBD1
CAWRSSRGRDRGNTIYF
TGTGCCTGGAGGTCTTCCAGGGGGCGCGATCGTGGAAACACCATATATTTT
>TRBV4-1|TRBJ1-2|-|-
CASSQRAGDTANYGYTF
TGCGCCAGCAGCCAAAGAGCGGGGGACACCGCTAACTATGGCTACACCTTC
>TRBV5-1|TRBJ2-7|-|-
CASSAQEKSEQYF
TGCGCCAGCAGCGCACAGGAAAAGAGCGAGCAGTACTTC
>TRBV6-1|TRBJ2-7|-|TRBD2
CASSEDASGNYEQYF
TGTGCCAGCAGTGAAGACGCTAGCGGGAACTACGAGCAGTACTTC
>TRBV27|TRBJ2-7|once|TRBD2
CASSFQGGSSYEQYF
TGTGCCAGCAGTTTTCAGGGCGGGAGCTCCTACGAGCAGTACTTC
>TRBV28|TRBJ1-1|once|-
CASSPNQNTEAFF
TGTGCCAGCAGCCCCAACCAGAACACTGAAGCTTTCTTT
>TRBV2|TRBJ2-7|few|-
CASSEIATTTKQYF
TGTGCCAGCAGTGAGATAGCAACCACTACGAAGCAGTACTTC
>TRBV5-1|TRBJ2-7|-|TRBD1
CASSWGGQGSYEQYF
TGCGCCAGCAGCTGGGGGGGACAGGGATCCTACGAGCAGTACTTC
>TRBV30|TRBJ2-3|-|TRBD2
CAYGLAGVTDTQYF
TGTGCCTACGGACTAGCGGGAGTTACAGATACGCAGTATTTT
>TRBV20-1|TRBJ2-3|-|-
CSASLQDTQYF
TGCAGTGCTAGCCTCCAAGATACGCAGTATTTT
>TRBV11-3|TRBJ2-1|-|-
CASSPLGGENEQFF
TGTGCCAGCAGCCCTCTGGGGGGAGAAAATGAGCAGTTCTTC
>TRBV28|TRBJ1-3|-|-
CASSLAWVPFGSGNTIYF
TGTGCCAGCAGTTTAGCTTGGGTCCCTTTCGGCTCTGGAAACACCATATATTTT
>TRBV11-3|TRBJ2-3|-|TRBD2
CASSLDGGADTQYF
TGTGCCAGCAGCTTAGACGGGGGGGCAGATACGCAGTATTTT
>TRBV10-3|TRBJ2-1|once|-
CATSADNEQFF
TGTGCCACCTCGGCGGACAATGAGCAGTTCTTC
>TRBV6-1|TRBJ1-2|-|TRBD1
CASRDRDRTNYGYTF
TGTGCCAGCAGGGACCGGGACAGAACTAACTATGGCTACACCTTC
>TRBV30|TRBJ1-5|-|-
CAWSVPGLSNQPQHF
TGTGCCTGGAGTGTACCGGGACTGAGCAATCAGCCCCAGCATTTT
>TRBV6-6|TRBJ1-1|-|-
CASSSLGGGNTEAFF
TGTGCCAGCAGTTCGCTGGGGGGGGGAAACACTGAAGCTTTCTTT
>TRBV10-1|TRBJ2-2|few|-
CASSDNFRELFF
TGCGCCAGCAGTGACAATTTTAGGGAGCTGTTTTTT
>TRBV5-1|TRBJ2-2|-|TRBD2
CASSTSGSDGGELFF
TGCGCCAGCAGCACTAGCGGGAGTGATGGCGGGGAGCTGTTTTTT
>TRBV10-2|TRBJ1-5|few|TRBD1
CASRGQANQPQHF
TGCGCCAGCAGAGGACAGGCCAATCAGCCCCAGCATTTT
>TRBV6-1|TRBJ1-2|-|TRBD1
CASSEVTTGGYTF
TGTGCCAGCAGTGAAGTCACGACAGGGGGCTACACCTTC
>TRBV7-2|TRBJ1-3|few|-
CASSDRYSGNTIYF
TGTGCCAGCAGCGATCGCTACTCTGGAAACACCATATATTTT
>TRBV5-1|TRBJ1-1|-|TRBD1
CASSWTGDTEAFF
TGCGCCAGCAGCTGGACAGGGGATACTGAAGCTTTCTTT
>TRBV7-9|TRBJ1-2|-|-
CASSLGTPSVYGYTF
TGTGCCAGCAGCTTAGGGACACCAAGCGTTTATGGCTACACCTTC
>TRBV5-1|TRBJ2-5|-|-
CASSFRGGGEETQYF
TGCGCCAGCAGCTTCAGAGGGGGTGGTGAAGAGACCCAGTACTTC
>TRBV4-1|TRBJ1-2|-|TRBD1
CASSRGQGAISDGYTF
TGCGCCAGCAGCCGCGGACAGGGGGCGATCTCCGATGGCTACACCTTC
>TRBV7-9|TRBJ2-2|-|TRBD1
CASTLDRGGTGELFF
TGTGCCAGCACCCTCGACAGGGGGGGAACCGGGGAGCTGTTTTTT
>TRBV2|TRBJ2-1|-|-
CASSQGGQFF
TGTGCCAGCAGTCAAGGGGGGCAGTTCTTC
>TRBV6-5|TRBJ1-1|-|-
CASRTVGEAFF
TGTGCCAGCAGAACGGTAGGAGAAGCTTTCTTT
>TRBV9|TRBJ2-7|-|TRBD2
CASSVGSGGTYEQYF
TGTGCCAGCAGCGTAGGTAGCGGGGGGACCTACGAGCAGTACTTC
>TRBV2|TRBJ2-3|-|TRBD1
CASSEGQGAIYTQYF
TGTGCCAGCAGTGAGGGACAGGGGGCTATATATACGCAGTATTTT
>TRBV2|TRBJ2-2|-|-
CASSEGQAGMGRTGELFF
TGTGCCAGCAGTGAGGGGCAGGCGGGTATGGGCCGCACCGGGGAGCTGTTTTTT